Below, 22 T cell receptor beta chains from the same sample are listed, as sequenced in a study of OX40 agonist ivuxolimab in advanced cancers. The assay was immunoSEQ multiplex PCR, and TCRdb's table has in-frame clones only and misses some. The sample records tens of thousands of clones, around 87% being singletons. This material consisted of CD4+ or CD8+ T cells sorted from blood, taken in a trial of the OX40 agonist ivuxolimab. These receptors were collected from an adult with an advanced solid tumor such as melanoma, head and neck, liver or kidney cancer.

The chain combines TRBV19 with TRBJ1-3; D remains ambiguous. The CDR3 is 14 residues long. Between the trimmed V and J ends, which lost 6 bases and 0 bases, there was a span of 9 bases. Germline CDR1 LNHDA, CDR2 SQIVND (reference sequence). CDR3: CASRPTYSGNTIYF. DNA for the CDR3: TGTGCCAGTAGGCCCACTTACTCTGGAAACACCATATATTTT.

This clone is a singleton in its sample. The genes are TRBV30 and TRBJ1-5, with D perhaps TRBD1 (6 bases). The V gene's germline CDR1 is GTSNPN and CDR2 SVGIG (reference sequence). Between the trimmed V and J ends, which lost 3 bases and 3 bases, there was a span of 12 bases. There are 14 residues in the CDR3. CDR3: CAWRPQGNNQPQHF. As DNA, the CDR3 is TGTGCCTGGAGGCCACAGGGAAACAATCAGCCCCAGCATTTT.

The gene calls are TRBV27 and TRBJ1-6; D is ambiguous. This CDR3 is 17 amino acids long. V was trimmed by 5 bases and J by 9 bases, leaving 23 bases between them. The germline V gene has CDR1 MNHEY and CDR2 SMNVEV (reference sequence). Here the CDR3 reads CASSKFDPSVVFSPLHF. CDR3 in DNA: TGTGCCAGCAGTAAGTTCGACCCGTCGGTCGTTTTTTCACCCCTCCACTTT.

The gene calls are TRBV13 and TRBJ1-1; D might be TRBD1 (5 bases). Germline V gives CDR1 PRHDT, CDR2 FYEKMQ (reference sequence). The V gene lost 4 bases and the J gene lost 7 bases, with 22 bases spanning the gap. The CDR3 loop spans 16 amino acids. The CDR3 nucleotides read TGTGCCAGCAGCTCCCCCCATATCGGGGCAGGGATTGAAGCTTTCTTT. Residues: CASSSPHIGAGIEAFF.

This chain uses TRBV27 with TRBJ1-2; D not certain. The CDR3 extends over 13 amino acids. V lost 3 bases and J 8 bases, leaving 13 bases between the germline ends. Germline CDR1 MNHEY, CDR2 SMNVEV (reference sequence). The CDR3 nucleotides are TGTGCCAGCAGTTTCGGGGAGCTGAGCGGCTACACCTTC. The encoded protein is CASSFGELSGYTF.

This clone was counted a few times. CDR3 sequence: CASRGHQGYEQYF. CDR3 bases: TGTGCCAGCAGGGGGCATCAGGGATACGAGCAGTACTTC. V gene TRBV6-5 combines with J gene TRBJ2-7; perhaps TRBD1 as D (5 bases). This CDR3 comprises 13 residues. The V end was cut by 6 bases, the J end by 4 bases, with 13 bases between. Germline V gene data show CDR1 as MNHEY and CDR2 as SVGAGI.

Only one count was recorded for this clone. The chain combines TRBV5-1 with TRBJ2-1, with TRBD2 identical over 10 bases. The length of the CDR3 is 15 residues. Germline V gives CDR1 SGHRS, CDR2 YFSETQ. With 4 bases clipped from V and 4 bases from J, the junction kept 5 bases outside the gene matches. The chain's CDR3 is CASSMTSGSYNEQFF. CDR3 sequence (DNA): TGCGCCAGCAGCATGACTAGCGGGTCGTACAATGAGCAGTTCTTC.

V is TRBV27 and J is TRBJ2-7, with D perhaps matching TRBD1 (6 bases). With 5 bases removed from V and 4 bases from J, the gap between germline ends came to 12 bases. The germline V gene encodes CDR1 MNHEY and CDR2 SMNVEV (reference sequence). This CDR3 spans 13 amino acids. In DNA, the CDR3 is TGTGCCAGCAGTCCTCGACAGGAGTACGAGCAGTACTTC. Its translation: CASSPRQEYEQYF.

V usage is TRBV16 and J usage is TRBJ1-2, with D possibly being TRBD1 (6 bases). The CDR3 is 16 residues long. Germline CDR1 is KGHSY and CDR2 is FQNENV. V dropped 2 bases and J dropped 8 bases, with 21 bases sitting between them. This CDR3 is CASSQIGGGPVSGYTF. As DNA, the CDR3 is TGTGCCAGCAGCCAAATTGGGGGGGGGCCGGTGAGCGGCTACACCTTC.

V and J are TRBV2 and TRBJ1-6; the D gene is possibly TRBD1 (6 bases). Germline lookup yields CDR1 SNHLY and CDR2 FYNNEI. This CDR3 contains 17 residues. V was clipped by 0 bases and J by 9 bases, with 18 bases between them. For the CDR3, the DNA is TGTGCCAGCAGTGAAGCGCCCCTGGGACACGGCGGTTCACCCCTCCACTTT. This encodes CASSEAPLGHGGSPLHF.

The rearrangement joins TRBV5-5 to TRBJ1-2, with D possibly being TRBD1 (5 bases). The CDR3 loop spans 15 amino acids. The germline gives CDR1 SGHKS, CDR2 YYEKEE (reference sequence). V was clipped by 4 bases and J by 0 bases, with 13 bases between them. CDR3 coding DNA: TGTGCCAGCAGCCCCGCGGCGACAGCTAACTATGGCTACACCTTC. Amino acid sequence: CASSPAATANYGYTF. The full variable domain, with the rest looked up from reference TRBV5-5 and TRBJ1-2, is DAGVTQSPTHLIKTRGQQVTLRCSPISGHKSVSWYQQVLGQGPQFIFQYYEKEERGRGNFPDRFSARQFPNYSSELNVNALLLGDSALYLCASSPAATANYGYTFGSGTRLTVV.

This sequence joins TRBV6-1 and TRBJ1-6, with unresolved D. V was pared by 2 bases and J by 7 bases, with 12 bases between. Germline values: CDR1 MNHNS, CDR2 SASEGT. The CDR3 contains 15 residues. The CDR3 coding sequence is TGTGCCAGCAGTGAACTTGGGTCATGGAATTCACCCCTCCACTTT. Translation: CASSELGSWNSPLHF.

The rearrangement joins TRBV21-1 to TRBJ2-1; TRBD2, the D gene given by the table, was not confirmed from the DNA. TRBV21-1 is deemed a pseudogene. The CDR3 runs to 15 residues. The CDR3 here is CASSLPGGLYNEQFF. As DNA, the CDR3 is TGTGCCAGCAGCCTACCCGGGGGTTTGTACAATGAGCAGTTCTTC.

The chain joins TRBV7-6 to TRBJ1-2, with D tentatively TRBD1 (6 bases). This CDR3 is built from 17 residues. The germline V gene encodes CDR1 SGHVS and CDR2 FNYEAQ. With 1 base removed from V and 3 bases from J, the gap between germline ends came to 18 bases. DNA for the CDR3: TGTGCCAGCAGCTTAGGCGCACAGGGAGGGGTGGACTATGGCTACACCTTC. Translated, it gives CASSLGAQGGVDYGYTF.

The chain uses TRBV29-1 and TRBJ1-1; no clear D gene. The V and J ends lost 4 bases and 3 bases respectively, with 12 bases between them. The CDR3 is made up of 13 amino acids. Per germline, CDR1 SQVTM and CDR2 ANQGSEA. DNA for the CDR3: TGCAGCGTTGGGACCCTTGCGGACACTGAAGCTTTCTTT. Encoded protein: CSVGTLADTEAFF.

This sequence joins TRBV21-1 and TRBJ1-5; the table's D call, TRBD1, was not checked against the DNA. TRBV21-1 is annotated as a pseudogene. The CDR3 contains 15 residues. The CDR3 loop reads CASSTGTGLNQPQHF. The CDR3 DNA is TGTGCCAGCAGCACAGGGACAGGGTTGAATCAGCCCCAGCATTTT.

As DNA, the CDR3 is TGTGCCAGTGCGGCGGGTACAGATACGCAGTATTTT. Its protein product is CASAAGTDTQYF. The J gene is TRBJ2-3, the V gene TRBV9, with a possible D match to TRBD2 (5 bases). With 8 bases removed from V and 3 bases from J, the gap between germline ends came to 10 bases. The CDR3 length is 12 residues. Germline CDR1 is SGDLS and CDR2 is YYNGEE.

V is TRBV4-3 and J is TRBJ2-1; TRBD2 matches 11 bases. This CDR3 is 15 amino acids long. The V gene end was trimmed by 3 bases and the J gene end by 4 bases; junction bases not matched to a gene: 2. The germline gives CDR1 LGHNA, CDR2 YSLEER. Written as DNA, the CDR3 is TGCGCCAGCAGCCAGACTAGCGGGGCTTACAATGAGCAGTTCTTC. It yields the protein CASSQTSGAYNEQFF.

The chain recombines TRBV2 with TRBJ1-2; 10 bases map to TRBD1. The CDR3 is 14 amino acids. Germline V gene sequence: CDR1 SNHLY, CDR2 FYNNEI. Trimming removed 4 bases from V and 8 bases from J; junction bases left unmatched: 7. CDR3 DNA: TGTGCCAGCAGTGGACAAAGACAGGGGGCGGGCTACACCTTC. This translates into CASSGQRQGAGYTF.

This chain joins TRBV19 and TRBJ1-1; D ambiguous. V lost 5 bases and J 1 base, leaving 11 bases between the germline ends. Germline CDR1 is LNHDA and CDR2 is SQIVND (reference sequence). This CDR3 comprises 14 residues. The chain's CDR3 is CASSPPPQNTEAFF. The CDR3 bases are TGTGCCAGTAGTCCCCCGCCGCAGAACACTGAAGCTTTCTTT.

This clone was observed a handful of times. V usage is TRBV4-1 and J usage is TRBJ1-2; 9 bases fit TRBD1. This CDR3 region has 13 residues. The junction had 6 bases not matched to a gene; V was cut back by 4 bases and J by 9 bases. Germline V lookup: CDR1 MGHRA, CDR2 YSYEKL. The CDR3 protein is CASSRGQGGSYTF. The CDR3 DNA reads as TGCGCCAGCAGCCGGGGACAGGGAGGAAGCTACACCTTC.

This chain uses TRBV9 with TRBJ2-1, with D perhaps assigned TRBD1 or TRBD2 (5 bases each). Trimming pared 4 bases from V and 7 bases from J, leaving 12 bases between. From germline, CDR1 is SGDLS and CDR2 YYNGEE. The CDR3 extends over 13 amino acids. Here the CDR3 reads CASSPTGRNEQFF. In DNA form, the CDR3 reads TGTGCCAGCAGCCCCACGGGGCGAAATGAGCAGTTCTTC.